This T cell receptor beta chain was recorded in a study of T-cell reconstitution after alpha-beta-depleted transplantation in children. Study-level points and caveats: Approximately two months post-transplant, alpha-beta T cells reportedly originated from several hundred expanded graft clones. T-cell numbers and diversity one year post-transplant derived largely from freshly generated T cells. In some patients, recipient T cells and intrathymic progenitors surviving conditioning explained high day-60 diversity.

This clonotype has at least ten counts. The antigen is not known. Trimming took 5 bases from V and 1 from J, leaving 14 bases between them. Germline CDR1 is SGHAT and CDR2 is FQNNGV. This CDR3 spans 16 amino acids. Unique molecular identifiers were incorporated when the TCRbeta library was constructed. TCRdb itself ran the PCR reads through MiXCR, one entry per CDR3 protein. The table has 440,000 or so distinct CDR3 sequences, roughly 44% seen once. V gene TRBV11-2 combines with J gene TRBJ2-2; no clear D gene. The source of this sequence is a girl aged 2 to 10 with aplastic anemia, due to receive a stem cell transplant. The source was PBMCs, collected before TCRalphabeta/CD19-depleted stem cell transplant. Written as DNA, the CDR3 is TGTGCCAGCAGCCAAGGAGAGTGGAGGAACACCGGGGAGCTGTTTTTT. It codes for CASSQGEWRNTGELFF.